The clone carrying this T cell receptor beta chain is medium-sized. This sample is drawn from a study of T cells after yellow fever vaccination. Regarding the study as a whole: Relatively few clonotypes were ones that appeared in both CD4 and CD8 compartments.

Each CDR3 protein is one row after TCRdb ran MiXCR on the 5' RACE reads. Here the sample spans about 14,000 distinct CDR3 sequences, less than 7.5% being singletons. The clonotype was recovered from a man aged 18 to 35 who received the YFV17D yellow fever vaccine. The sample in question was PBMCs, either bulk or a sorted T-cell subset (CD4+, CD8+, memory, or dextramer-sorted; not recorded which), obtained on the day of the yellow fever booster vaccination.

The CDR3 region has the DNA TGTGCCAGCAGCTCCCGCCCCGGGACTAGCTGGATTAGTGAGCAGTTCTTC. Amino acid sequence: CASSSRPGTSWISEQFF. The J gene is TRBJ2-1, the V gene TRBV5-4, with TRBD2 identical over 9 bases. The J segment lost 9 bases and the V segment lost 3 bases, leaving 16 bases of the junction unmatched. The CDR3 runs to 17 residues. Germline V lookup: CDR1 SGHNT, CDR2 YYREEE (reference sequence).